This T cell receptor (beta chain) was recovered during a study of glioma-infiltrating T cells. Points from the study as a whole: Signature shared blood CDR3 motifs were enriched in low-divergence and depleted in high-divergence patients.

Note on this clonotype: The antigen is undetermined.

Using RNA template, CDR3s of TCR alpha and beta were amplified with iRepertoire arm-PCR. TCRdb reprocessed the multiplex PCR reads with MiXCR, giving one entry per CDR3 protein. Of 400,000 or so distinct CDR3 sequences in the sample, about two fifths were seen once. The specimen was glioma tissue, nonneoplastic brain tissue, or PBMCs (not recorded which). The receptor was isolated from a human donor with low-grade glioma or glioblastoma, undergoing nonglioma brain surgery, or in good health (not recorded which).

The CDR3 nucleotides are TGTGCCAGCAGCCAGGGGTCGGGCTCTGGAAACACCATATATTTT. Its protein is CASSQGSGSGNTIYF. This sequence joins TRBV7-2 and TRBJ1-3; tentative D call: TRBD1 (6 bases). Trimming shortened V by 5 bases and J by 0 bases, and 11 bases separated the two germline ends. The CDR3 loop spans 15 amino acids. Per the germline V gene, CDR1 is SGHTA and CDR2 is FQGNSA.